Shown below are 6 T cell receptor beta chains from a single sample sequenced in a study of blood T cell repertoires in COVID-19. Some clones are missing from TCRdb's copy, which holds only in-frame ones; the method was immunoSEQ multiplex PCR. The sample has fewer than 120,000 clones, more than 75% seen once. Sequenced: peripheral blood. These receptors came from a woman between 50 and 59 years old with acute or convalescent COVID-19.

The chain uses TRBV5-4 and TRBJ2-7; 8 nucleotides match TRBD1. The CDR3 sequence is 17 residues long. J gave up 0 bases and V 3 bases, and 11 bases lay outside the gene matches. Germline V gene lookup returns CDR1 SGHNT and CDR2 YYREEE (reference sequence). The CDR3 loop is CASSSRRGPKGSYEQYF. The CDR3 DNA reads TGTGCCAGCAGCTCACGCAGGGGGCCCAAGGGCTCCTACGAGCAGTACTTC.

The chain recombines TRBV30 with TRBJ1-6; D possibly corresponds to TRBD1 (5 bases). This CDR3 spans 15 amino acids. The germline V gene has CDR1 GTSNPN and CDR2 SVGIG (reference sequence). With 1 base removed from V and 7 bases from J, the gap between germline ends came to 14 bases. The CDR3 reads CAWSGQPRLNSPLHF. The CDR3 DNA reads TGTGCCTGGAGTGGACAGCCGAGACTCAATTCACCCCTCCACTTT.

This clone was recorded only once. The V gene is TRBV15, the J gene TRBJ1-5, with D perhaps matching TRBD1 (6 bases). CDR3 size: 17 residues. V lost 0 bases to trimming and J lost 0 bases, with 12 bases between them. The germline CDR1 and CDR2 sequences are LNHNV and YYDKDF (reference sequence). CDR3 loop: CATSRDAGAYSNQPQHF. The CDR3 DNA reads TGTGCCACCAGCAGAGATGCAGGGGCCTATAGCAATCAGCCCCAGCATTTT. The whole variable domain, filled in from reference TRBV15 and TRBJ1-5, reads DAMVIQNPRYQVTQFGKPVTLSCSQTLNHNVMYWYQQKSSQAPKLLFHYYDKDFNNEADTPDNFQSRRPNTSFCFLDIRSPGLGDTAMYLCATSRDAGAYSNQPQHFGDGTRLSIL.

In this sample, this clone turned up once. The chain carries TRBV5-1 and TRBJ2-1; no reliable D call. V was shortened by 4 bases and J by 0 bases, with 11 bases between the two germline ends. The CDR3 is 15 residues long. Germline V gene lookup returns CDR1 SGHRS and CDR2 YFSETQ. The CDR3 spells CASSITRSSYNEQFF. The CDR3 nucleotides are TGCGCCAGCAGCATAACACGAAGCTCCTACAATGAGCAGTTCTTC.

This clone was seen just once. The rearrangement joins TRBV12-3 or TRBV12-4 to TRBJ2-1, with D perhaps TRBD2 (5 bases). The CDR3 loop spans 13 amino acids. Trimming left V 5 bases short and J 8 bases short, with 13 bases between. CDR3 in amino acids: CASSPLGGHEQFF. CDR3 DNA: TGTGCCAGCAGTCCCCTAGGAGGTCATGAGCAGTTCTTC.

The V and J genes are TRBV24-1 and TRBJ1-4; D might be TRBD1 (5 bases). Germline values: CDR1 KGHDR, CDR2 SFDVKD. V dropped 2 bases and J dropped 2 bases, with 8 bases sitting between them. The CDR3 runs 15 residues. This CDR3 reads CATSDSPGTNEKLFF. The CDR3 DNA reads TGTGCCACCAGTGATTCGCCAGGGACTAATGAAAAACTGTTTTTT.